Included here is one T cell receptor (beta chain) sequence, with context. Its antigen is unknown. This entry comes from a study of Ad26.COV2.S vaccination and SARS-CoV-2 variants. Study results and limitations: There was a possibility that the TCR breadth and depth analyses underestimated total T cell responses. Vaccine and placebo groups showed comparable non-spike TCR breadth.

Measured with immunoSEQ multiplex PCR; TCRdb has only the in-frame clones, and not every one. The repertoire includes 300,000 to 400,000 clones, about 90% of them detected once, and approximately 5.8% sits in the top ten. As for treatment: some 20 received Ad26.COV2.S at low or high dose, single or two shots; about 5 received placebo; per-sample allocation not given. Day 63 after the first injection of vaccine or placebo was the sampling time. An adult donor aged 18-55 years was enrolled in Boston. An Ad26 vector was used to express Wuhan-strain SARS-CoV-2 spike as the vaccine. The source of this sequence is a person between 18 and 60 years old who received the Ad26.COV2.S COVID-19 vaccine or a placebo. Sequencing used peripheral blood, obtained in a trial of Ad26.COV2.S vaccine versus placebo.

CDR3 nucleotides: TGTGCCAGCAGCCAGAGACAGGGACCGAACACTGAAGCTTTCTTT. Amino acid sequence: CASSQRQGPNTEAFF. This chain links TRBV14 with TRBJ1-1; 7 positions match TRBD1. CDR3 length equals 15 residues. The germline V gene encodes CDR1 SGHDN and CDR2 FVKESK. Trimming removed 3 bases from V and 1 base from J; junction bases left unmatched: 5.